Following are 19 T cell receptor beta chains from one sample sequenced in a study of blood T cell repertoires in COVID-19. Sequenced by immunoSEQ multiplex PCR; TCRdb stores in-frame clones only, minus some. The sample holds 100,000 to 150,000 clones, 70% to 90% seen once. Specimen: peripheral blood. Source of these receptors: a woman aged 55-70 years with acute or convalescent COVID-19.

The chain joins TRBV10-1 to TRBJ1-4, with D unclear. The ends were cut back, 6 bases at V and 8 bases at J, with 13 bases in the middle. Per germline, CDR1 WNHNN and CDR2 SYGVQD (reference sequence). The CDR3 has 13 residues. In DNA, the CDR3 is TGCGCCAGCAGCCCCGGAGCGCGGGAAAAACTGTTTTTT. This encodes CASSPGAREKLFF.

The chain uses TRBV3-1 (or the pseudogene TRBV3-2) and TRBJ1-2, with D perhaps matching TRBD1 (6 bases). This CDR3 region has 13 residues. In germline, CDR1 is LGHDT, CDR2 YNNKEL (reference sequence). V was shortened by 2 bases and J by 2 bases, with 6 bases between the two germline ends. CDR3 in amino acids: CASSQQGNYGYTF. The DNA for the CDR3 is TGTGCCAGCAGCCAACAGGGGAACTATGGCTACACCTTC.

The chain uses TRBV24-1 and TRBJ2-4; 8 bases match TRBD2. Looked up from germline, CDR1 is KGHDR and CDR2 is SFDVKD. The CDR3 consists of 14 residues. V lost 4 bases to trimming and J lost 6 bases; unmatched junction nucleotides: 4. The CDR3 sequence is CATSDGGGINIQYF. The CDR3, as DNA: TGTGCCACCAGTGACGGGGGGGGCATAAACATTCAGTACTTC.

The V and J genes are TRBV29-1 and TRBJ1-3; 9 bases align to TRBD1. V trimming: 5 bases; J trimming: 4 bases; junction bases outside the gene matches: 21. Germline V gene lookup returns CDR1 SQVTM and CDR2 ANQGSEA. There are 19 residues in the CDR3. CDR3 sequence (DNA): TGCAGCGTTTTGGCCCCGGGACAGGGACTCCTCTCTACGGGAAACACCATATATTTT. Translated, it gives CSVLAPGQGLLSTGNTIYF.

This clone was counted between two and nine times. This chain uses TRBV29-1 with TRBJ1-1; 9 bases map to TRBD1. The CDR3 extends over 11 amino acids. V was pared by 4 bases and J by 14 bases, with 8 bases of the junction left unmatched. The V gene's germline CDR1 is SQVTM and CDR2 ANQGSEA. CDR3 sequence reads: CSVVGTGFIFF. CDR3 DNA: TGCAGCGTTGTCGGGACAGGGTTTATCTTCTTT. The variable domain in full, with the rest retrieved from reference TRBV29-1 and TRBJ1-1, is SAVISQKPSRDICQRGTSLTIQCQVDSQVTMMFWYRQQPGQSLTLIATANQGSEATYESGFVIDKFPISRPNLTFSTLTVSNMSPEDSSIYLCSVVGTGFIFFGQGTRLTVV.

This chain uses TRBV5-1 with TRBJ1-2, with TRBD1 identical over 10 bases. The ends lost 5 bases at V and 4 bases at J; junction bases unmatched: 2. The germline V gene has CDR1 SGHRS and CDR2 YFSETQ. The CDR3 contains 13 residues. The CDR3 loop reads CASSGQGGYGYTF. As DNA, the CDR3 is TGCGCCAGCAGTGGACAGGGGGGCTATGGCTACACCTTC.

V gene TRBV10-3 combines with J gene TRBJ1-1; no firm D call. Deletions cut 0 bases from V and 8 bases from J, with 13 bases between. Germline lookup yields CDR1 ENHRY and CDR2 SYGVKD. This CDR3 is built from 14 residues. CDR3 sequence reads: CAISESIGVLEAFF. CDR3 sequence (DNA): TGTGCCATCAGTGAGTCGATAGGCGTACTAGAAGCTTTCTTT.

The chain links TRBV3-1 (or the pseudogene TRBV3-2) to TRBJ1-1; 9 bases align to TRBD1. J lost 3 bases, V lost 6 bases, and 2 bases had no gene match. The CDR3 totals 13 residues. The germline V gene has CDR1 LGHDT and CDR2 YNNKEL (reference sequence). CDR3 nucleotide sequence: TGTGCCAGCAGTCGACAGGGGGACACTGAAGCTTTCTTT. This sequence encodes CASSRQGDTEAFF.

A few counts support this clone. The chain uses TRBV5-1 and TRBJ2-2; maybe TRBD2 (5 bases). Trimming left V 6 bases short and J 0 bases short, with 12 bases between. The CDR3 is made up of 15 amino acids. Germline CDR1 SGHRS, CDR2 YFSETQ. The CDR3 DNA sequence: TGCGCCAGCACCACGGGGAGCACGAACACCGGGGAGCTGTTTTTT. Protein product: CASTTGSTNTGELFF.

This chain connects TRBV19 to TRBJ1-6; 10 positions match TRBD1. The germline V gene encodes CDR1 LNHDA and CDR2 SQIVND (reference sequence). V trimming: 8 bases; J trimming: 7 bases; junction bases outside the gene matches: 11. CDR3 length: 16 amino acids. The CDR3 DNA follows: TGTGCCAGTCAGTCCGGGACAGGGGATGTCAATTCACCCCTCCACTTT. Protein sequence: CASQSGTGDVNSPLHF.

J is TRBJ2-5 and V is TRBV6-5; D unclear. Germline V gene sequence: CDR1 MNHEY, CDR2 SVGAGI. V lost 2 bases, J lost 1 base, and 5 bases lay in between. The CDR3 loop spans 13 amino acids. CDR3 amino acids: CASSYKAQETQYF. CDR3 nucleotide sequence: TGTGCCAGCAGTTACAAAGCCCAAGAGACCCAGTACTTC.

This clone was detected only once. The rearrangement links TRBV11-2 to TRBJ2-2; D remains unclear. The CDR3 is 12 amino acids. CDR1 is SGHAT, CDR2 FQNNGV, per germline. V lost 6 bases and J lost 6, with 8 bases in between. CDR3 sequence reads: CASRTGSGELFF. Here the CDR3 DNA reads TGTGCCAGCAGGACTGGCTCCGGGGAGCTGTTTTTT.

The V call is TRBV5-3, the J call TRBJ2-4, with D possibly matching TRBD1 (6 bases). TRBV5-3 is an open reading frame, and its role is uncertain. Trimming removed 10 bases at V and 7 bases at J, with 21 bases between. This CDR3 contains 14 residues. CDR3 nucleotides: TGTGCCGGGCCTCGTGGGCAGGGGAGCAACATTCAGTACTTC. Encoded protein: CAGPRGQGSNIQYF.

This clone was seen only a few times. DNA of the CDR3: TGTGCCAGCTCACCGCGGGGGGGAGACTCCTATAATTCACCCCTCCACTTT. Protein product: CASSPRGGDSYNSPLHF. The chain couples TRBV18 to TRBJ1-6, with a weak D call TRBD1 (5 bases). CDR1 KGHSH and CDR2 LQKENI come from the germline V gene. V was trimmed by 3 bases and J by 0 bases, leaving 12 bases between them. The CDR3 length is 17 residues. The full variable domain, completed using reference TRBV18 and TRBJ1-6, is NAGVMQNPRHLVRRRGQEARLRCSPMKGHSHVYWYRQLPEEGLKFMVYLQKENIIDESGMPKERFSAEFPKEGPSILRIQQVVRGDSAAYFCASSPRGGDSYNSPLHFGNGTRLTVT.

This chain links TRBV27 with TRBJ2-1, with a tentative D call TRBD1 (6 bases). Germline CDR1 MNHEY, CDR2 SMNVEV (reference sequence). This CDR3 region has 12 residues. V shed 0 bases and J shed 9 bases, with 6 bases lying between them. The CDR3 bases are TGTGCCAGCAGTTTATCAGGGGGTGAGCAGTTCTTC. Protein sequence: CASSLSGGEQFF.

The chain uses TRBV7-2 and TRBJ1-1; D ambiguous. The V gene lost 1 base and the J gene lost 2 bases, with 8 bases spanning the gap. The length of the CDR3 is 14 residues. CDR1 is SGHTA and CDR2 is FQGNSA in the germline V gene. The DNA for the CDR3 is TGTGCCAGCAGCTTAGAGACACCAAACACTGAAGCTTTCTTT. As protein: CASSLETPNTEAFF. Supplemented by reference TRBV7-2 and TRBJ1-1, the full variable domain reads GAGVSQSPSNKVTEKGKDVELRCDPISGHTALYWYRQSLGQGLEFLIYFQGNSAPDKSGLPSDRFSAERTGGSVSTLTIQRTQQEDSAVYLCASSLETPNTEAFFGQGTRLTVV.

The chain is built from TRBV10-1 and TRBJ2-1, with 11 bases lining up with TRBD2. V lost 3 bases to trimming and J lost 5 bases; unmatched junction nucleotides: 6. The germline gives CDR1 WNHNN, CDR2 SYGVQD (reference sequence). This CDR3 region has 16 residues. CDR3: CASSDPGTSGHNEQFF. The CDR3 DNA follows: TGCGCCAGCAGTGACCCCGGGACTAGCGGCCACAATGAGCAGTTCTTC.

This chain uses TRBV7-9 with TRBJ2-3; 13 bases align to TRBD2. The V and J ends lost 4 bases and 4 bases, in that order; junction bases with no gene match: 8. CDR1 SEHNR and CDR2 FQNEAQ come from the germline V gene (reference sequence). The CDR3 is 17 residues long. Written as DNA, the CDR3 is TGTGCCAGCAGCTCTTGGACTAGCGGGAGATTAGCAGATACGCAGTATTTT. As protein: CASSSWTSGRLADTQYF.

This chain links TRBV28 with TRBJ1-2, with a weak D call TRBD1 (6 bases). The germline V gene has CDR1 MDHEN and CDR2 SYDVKM. The CDR3 contains 17 residues. V lost 6 bases and J lost 2, with 22 bases in between. The CDR3 sequence: CASRGRGHNLSNYGYTF. CDR3 bases: TGTGCCAGCAGGGGCCGGGGACATAATCTCTCCAACTATGGCTACACCTTC.